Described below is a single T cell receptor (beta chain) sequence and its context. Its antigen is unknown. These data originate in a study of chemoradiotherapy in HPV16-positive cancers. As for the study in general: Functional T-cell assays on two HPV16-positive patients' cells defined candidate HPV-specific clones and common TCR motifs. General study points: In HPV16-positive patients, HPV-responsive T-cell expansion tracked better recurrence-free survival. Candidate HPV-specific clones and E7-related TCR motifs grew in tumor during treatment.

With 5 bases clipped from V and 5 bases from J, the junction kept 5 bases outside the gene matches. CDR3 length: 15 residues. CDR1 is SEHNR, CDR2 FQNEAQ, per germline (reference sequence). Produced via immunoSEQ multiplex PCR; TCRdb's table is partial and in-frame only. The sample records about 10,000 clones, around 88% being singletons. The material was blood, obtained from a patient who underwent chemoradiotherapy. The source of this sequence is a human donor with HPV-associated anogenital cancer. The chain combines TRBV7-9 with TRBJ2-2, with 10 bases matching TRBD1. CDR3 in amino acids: CASSEGTGETGELFF. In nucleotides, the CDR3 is TGTGCCAGCAGCGAGGGGACAGGGGAGACCGGGGAGCTGTTTTTT.